The 6 T cell receptor beta chains presented below share a single source sample, sequenced in a study of blood T cell repertoires in COVID-19. TCRdb's table, derived via immunoSEQ multiplex PCR, lists solely in-frame clones and lacks some. The sample yields around 200,000 clones, roughly nine tenths seen once. Sequencing was done on a sample of peripheral blood. These receptors were obtained from a man aged 65 to 85 with active or convalescent COVID-19.

The chain carries TRBV5-1 and TRBJ1-1; D unresolved. The CDR3 contains 15 residues. Germline values: CDR1 SGHRS, CDR2 YFSETQ. Trimming took 2 bases from V and 6 from J, leaving 17 bases between them. CDR3 loop: CASSLSREGSPEAFF. CDR3 nucleotide sequence: TGCGCCAGCAGCTTATCTCGGGAGGGCTCTCCTGAAGCTTTCTTT.

The chain employs TRBV2 and TRBJ2-3; 8 positions match TRBD2. Germline-derived CDR1 and CDR2 are SNHLY and FYNNEI. Trimming cost V 7 bases and J 4 bases; bases outside gene matches: 7. This CDR3 contains 14 residues. CDR3 loop: CASKPGLGADTQYF. CDR3 bases: TGTGCCAGCAAACCGGGACTAGGTGCAGATACGCAGTATTTT.

This chain links TRBV30 with TRBJ1-2; TRBD1 matches at 8 bases. CDR1 is GTSNPN and CDR2 is SVGIG in the germline V gene (reference sequence). The J segment lost 2 bases and the V segment lost 4 bases, leaving 3 bases of the junction unmatched. This CDR3 spans 13 amino acids. CDR3 residues: CAWKGQANYGYTF. CDR3 sequence (DNA): TGTGCCTGGAAGGGACAGGCGAACTATGGCTACACCTTC.

The V call is TRBV2, the J call TRBJ1-1, with 8 positions matching TRBD1. V was pared by 1 base and J by 5 bases, with 3 bases of the junction left unmatched. The CDR3 is 14 residues long. Per germline, CDR1 SNHLY and CDR2 FYNNEI. The CDR3, as DNA: TGTGCCAGCAGTGAAGGACAGGGGTATACTGAAGCTTTCTTT. This gives the protein CASSEGQGYTEAFF.

The chain combines TRBV29-1 with TRBJ1-1, with 9 bases aligning to TRBD1. The CDR3 totals 15 residues. Germline lookup yields CDR1 SQVTM and CDR2 ANQGSEA. Trimming cost V 6 bases and J 2 bases; bases outside gene matches: 10. The CDR3 bases are TGCAGCGTAAGCACAGGGGGCGTTTATAACACTGAAGCTTTCTTT. Protein product: CSVSTGGVYNTEAFF.

This clone occurred a few times. V gene TRBV6-5 combines with J gene TRBJ1-1; 8 bases are shared with TRBD1. Germline CDR1 reads MNHEY; CDR2 reads SVGAGI. V lost 5 bases, J lost 10 bases, and 6 bases stayed unmatched. This CDR3 comprises 12 residues. CDR3: CASSSRQGRAFF. The CDR3 coding sequence is TGTGCCAGCAGTAGCAGACAGGGGCGAGCTTTCTTT.